The 23 T cell receptor beta chains in this list originate from one sample, sequenced in a study of OX40 agonist ivuxolimab in advanced cancers. Generated by immunoSEQ multiplex PCR, the TCRdb table keeps only in-frame clones and is missing some. The table lists 65,000 to 95,000 clones, around 88% of them singletons. This specimen consisted of CD4+ or CD8+ T cells sorted from blood, obtained in a trial of the OX40 agonist ivuxolimab. Every receptor here comes from an adult with an advanced solid tumor such as melanoma, head and neck, liver or kidney cancer.

The V and J genes are TRBV5-1 and TRBJ1-3; possible D gene TRBD1, 6 bases. V gave up 4 bases and J gave up 2 bases, with 16 bases separating them. CDR3 size: 16 residues. Germline V gives CDR1 SGHRS, CDR2 YFSETQ. The chain's CDR3 is CASSPGHPGAGNTIYF. The CDR3 DNA follows: TGCGCCAGCAGCCCGGGACACCCGGGAGCTGGAAACACCATATATTTT.

V usage is TRBV7-8 and J usage is TRBJ2-7; weak D call: TRBD2 (7 bases). In germline, CDR1 is SGHVS, CDR2 FQNEAQ. The CDR3 extends over 14 amino acids. V gave up 6 bases and J gave up 5 bases, with 17 bases separating them. CDR3 sequence (DNA): TGTGCCAGCAGGGGGAGGGGGTCTGGCCACGAGCAGTACTTC. The encoded protein is CASRGRGSGHEQYF.

The chain recombines TRBV7-9 with TRBJ2-1; D perhaps matches TRBD1 (6 bases). CDR3 length: 14 amino acids. Germline CDR1 SEHNR, CDR2 FQNEAQ (reference sequence). V was clipped by 2 bases and J by 12 bases, with 17 bases between them. The CDR3 reads CASSLSGSLQGQFF. In DNA, the CDR3 is TGTGCCAGCAGCTTAAGTGGGAGCCTACAGGGGCAGTTCTTC.

J is TRBJ1-6 and V is TRBV6-1; D uncertain. V was clipped by 4 bases and J by 8 bases, with 18 bases between them. The germline V gene has CDR1 MNHNS and CDR2 SASEGT. The CDR3 spans 16 residues. The DNA of the CDR3 is TGTGCCAGCAGTGCCAGTGAGGTTACAAGGGATTCACCCCTCCACTTT. It translates to CASSASEVTRDSPLHF.

The chain employs TRBV5-1 and TRBJ1-4; possible D gene TRBD1, 5 bases. The V gene lost 5 bases and the J gene lost 9 bases, with 20 bases spanning the gap. CDR1 and CDR2 (germline): SGHRS, YFSETQ. The CDR3 is 15 amino acids. Here the CDR3 DNA reads TGCGCCAGCAGAACTCGGGAGGGACTAAATCAAAAACTGTTTTTT. Encoded protein: CASRTREGLNQKLFF.

The chain carries TRBV7-2 and TRBJ2-2, with D hard to call. Looked up from germline, CDR1 is SGHTA and CDR2 is FQGNSA. The V and J ends lost 1 base and 1 base respectively, with 13 bases between them. The CDR3 sequence is 17 residues long. The CDR3 is CASSLGSPLMNTGELFF. The CDR3 DNA sequence: TGTGCCAGCAGCTTAGGAAGCCCCCTTATGAACACCGGGGAGCTGTTTTTT.

This clone came up once. CDR3 DNA: TGTGCCAGCAGGTTTCGCGGGACCTACGAGCAGTACTTC. It translates to CASRFRGTYEQYF. This rearrangement joins TRBV5-6 to TRBJ2-7; TRBD2 is a possible D gene (6 bases). Trimming took off 5 bases at V and 2 bases at J, with 11 bases between the two ends. CDR1 SGHDT and CDR2 YYEEEE come from the germline V gene. This CDR3 contains 13 residues.

J is TRBJ2-3 and V is TRBV6-1, with 12 bases fitting TRBD2. Trimming removed 3 bases from V and 4 bases from J; junction bases left unmatched: 5. Germline-derived CDR1 and CDR2 are MNHNS and SASEGT. The CDR3 length is 16 residues. The CDR3 bases are TGTGCCAGCAGTGACAGGACTAGCGGGAAGGCAGATACGCAGTATTTT. Translating gives CASSDRTSGKADTQYF.

V gene TRBV10-3 combines with J gene TRBJ1-2, with a weak D call TRBD1 (6 bases). The CDR3 has 13 residues. V was clipped by 0 bases and J by 8 bases, with 10 bases between them. Germline CDR1 is ENHRY and CDR2 is SYGVKD. For the CDR3, the DNA is TGTGCCATCAGTGAGTCGGGGGCAAACGGCTACACCTTC. Protein sequence: CAISESGANGYTF.

This rearrangement joins TRBV10-3 to TRBJ2-7, with 13 bases that match TRBD2. CDR3 size: 15 residues. Germline V gene data show CDR1 as ENHRY and CDR2 as SYGVKD. After removal of 6 bases from V and 5 bases from J, the junction contained 7 bases not matched to a gene. CDR3 DNA: TGTGCCATCAGCTCCACTAGCGGGAGGGCCAACGAGCAGTACTTC. The encoded protein is CAISSTSGRANEQYF.

The genes are TRBV7-9 and TRBJ2-3, with 11 bases lining up with TRBD2. The junction had 10 bases not matched to a gene; V was cut back by 5 bases and J by 0 bases. CDR3 length: 18 residues. The germline V gene has CDR1 SEHNR and CDR2 FQNEAQ (reference sequence). The CDR3 spells CASSRGTSGLSSTDTQYF. The CDR3 DNA is TGTGCCAGCAGCCGGGGGACTAGCGGATTGTCAAGCACAGATACGCAGTATTTT.

This chain joins TRBV6-5 and TRBJ1-2; TRBD1 matches at 8 bases. Germline V CDR1 and CDR2: MNHEY, SVGAGI. Trimming took 5 bases from V and 3 from J; bases not matched to a gene: 2. The CDR3 spans 13 residues. The CDR3 nucleotides read TGTGCCAGCAGTCTGGACAGGGACTATGGCTACACCTTC. Translating it yields CASSLDRDYGYTF.

V gene TRBV6-5 combines with J gene TRBJ2-1; D possibly corresponds to TRBD2 (5 bases). The CDR3 sequence is 14 residues long. The V end was cut by 0 bases, the J end by 3 bases, with 6 bases between. Germline V gene sequence: CDR1 MNHEY, CDR2 SVGAGI. The CDR3 region is CASSYSRVYNEQFF. In DNA, the CDR3 is TGTGCCAGCAGTTACTCGCGGGTCTACAATGAGCAGTTCTTC.

The CDR3 here is CASSLVRGAASLSYEQYF. For the CDR3, the DNA is TGTGCCAGCAGCTTAGTTAGAGGGGCCGCATCCCTCTCCTACGAGCAGTACTTC. The gene calls are TRBV11-3 and TRBJ2-7; the D gene could be TRBD1 or TRBD2 (5 bases each). V was clipped by 1 base and J by 0 bases, with 19 bases between them. CDR3 length: 18 amino acids. Germline lookup yields CDR1 SGHNT and CDR2 YENEEA.

The chain combines TRBV19 with TRBJ2-3; D remains ambiguous. Trimming left V 5 bases short and J 6 bases short, with 15 bases between. The CDR3 runs 14 residues. Germline values: CDR1 LNHDA, CDR2 SQIVND (reference sequence). CDR3 DNA sequence: TGTGCCAGTAGTTCCTCTTCGGGCAGTGATACGCAGTATTTT. Translation: CASSSSSGSDTQYF.

The V and J genes are TRBV9 and TRBJ2-7; the match to TRBD2 covers 8 bases. Germline V lookup: CDR1 SGDLS, CDR2 YYNGEE. CDR3 length: 14 residues. The ends lost 4 bases at V and 4 bases at J; junction bases unmatched: 7. The CDR3 DNA reads as TGTGCCAGCAGCTTTACTAGCGGAACTTACGAGCAGTACTTC. It encodes CASSFTSGTYEQYF.

V and J are TRBV6-1 and TRBJ1-2; D remains ambiguous. V was shortened by 8 bases and J by 2 bases, with 18 bases between the two germline ends. Germline V CDR1 and CDR2: MNHNS, SASEGT. CDR3 length equals 15 residues. CDR3 in DNA: TGTGCCAGCTTCTCGCCCCACGCGGGGAACTATGGCTACACCTTC. Protein sequence: CASFSPHAGNYGYTF.

The genes are TRBV14 and TRBJ1-6; D remains ambiguous. Trimming cost V 5 bases and J 10 bases, with 15 bases left between them. Germline V gene data show CDR1 as SGHDN and CDR2 as FVKESK. The CDR3 is 14 residues long. CDR3 bases: TGTGCCAGCAGCTGGGCACAACCCGCCTCACCCCTCCACTTT. Protein: CASSWAQPASPLHF.

This chain connects TRBV5-1 to TRBJ2-2; TRBD1 matches at 9 bases. V gave up 3 bases and J gave up 6 bases; unmatched junction bases: 6. The V gene's germline CDR1 is SGHRS and CDR2 YFSETQ. The CDR3 is 15 amino acids. CDR3 DNA: TGCGCCAGCAGCTGGGGACAGGGTTGGGCCGGGGAGCTGTTTTTT. Amino acid sequence: CASSWGQGWAGELFF. Supplemented by reference TRBV5-1 and TRBJ2-2, the full variable domain reads KAGVTQTPRYLIKTRGQQVTLSCSPISGHRSVSWYQQTPGQGLQFLFEYFSETQRNKGNFPGRFSGRQFSNSRSEMNVSTLELGDSALYLCASSWGQGWAGELFFGEGSRLTVL.

The count of this clone is one. This rearrangement joins TRBV5-1 to TRBJ2-2, with TRBD2 matching 13 bases. The CDR3 totals 15 residues. The V and J ends lost 5 bases and 6 bases, in that order; junction bases with no gene match: 4. CDR1 and CDR2 from the germline V gene are SGHRS and YFSETQ. Written as DNA, the CDR3 is TGCGCCAGCAGGTCCGGGACTAGCGGGGCCGGGGAGCTGTTTTTT. This codes for CASRSGTSGAGELFF.

A few counts support this clone. V usage is TRBV5-1 and J usage is TRBJ2-3; TRBD2 agrees at 7 bases. The CDR3 runs 16 residues. J was trimmed by 5 bases and V by 1 base; bases with no gene match: 10. Germline values: CDR1 SGHRS, CDR2 YFSETQ. The CDR3 sequence is CASSLQGLTLRDTQYF. The CDR3 DNA reads as TGCGCCAGCAGCTTGCAGGGACTAACCCTTCGAGATACGCAGTATTTT.

This clone occurred a few times. The chain recombines TRBV27 with TRBJ1-5; D ambiguous. The CDR3 is 13 residues long. Trimming removed 4 bases at V and 9 bases at J, with 13 bases between. Germline loops: CDR1 MNHEY, CDR2 SMNVEV (reference sequence). The chain's CDR3 is CASSSKDRGPQHF. CDR3 bases: TGTGCCAGCAGTTCTAAGGACCGGGGGCCCCAGCATTTT.

The chain is built from TRBV29-1 and TRBJ2-5, with 11 bases matching TRBD2. With V trimmed by 7 bases and J by 5 bases, 9 bases remained unmatched. Germline V gene lookup returns CDR1 SQVTM and CDR2 ANQGSEA. This CDR3 contains 14 residues. In nucleotides, the CDR3 is TGCAGCGCCGCAATAGCGGGAGGGGGGGAGACCCAGTACTTC. Protein sequence: CSAAIAGGGETQYF.